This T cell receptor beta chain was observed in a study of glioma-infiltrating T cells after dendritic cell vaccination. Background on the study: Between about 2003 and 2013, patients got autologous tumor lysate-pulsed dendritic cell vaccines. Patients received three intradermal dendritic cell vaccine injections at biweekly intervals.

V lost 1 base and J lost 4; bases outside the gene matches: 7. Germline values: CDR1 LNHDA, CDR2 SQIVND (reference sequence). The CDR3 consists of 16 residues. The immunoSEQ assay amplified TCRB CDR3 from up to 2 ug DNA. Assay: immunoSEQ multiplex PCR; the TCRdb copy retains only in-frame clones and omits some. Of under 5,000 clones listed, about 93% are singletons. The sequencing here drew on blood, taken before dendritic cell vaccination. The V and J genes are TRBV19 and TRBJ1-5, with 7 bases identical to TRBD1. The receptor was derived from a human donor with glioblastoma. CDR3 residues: CASSIAPGTDNQPQHF. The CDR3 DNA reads TGTGCCAGTAGTATAGCCCCCGGGACAGATAATCAGCCCCAGCATTTT.